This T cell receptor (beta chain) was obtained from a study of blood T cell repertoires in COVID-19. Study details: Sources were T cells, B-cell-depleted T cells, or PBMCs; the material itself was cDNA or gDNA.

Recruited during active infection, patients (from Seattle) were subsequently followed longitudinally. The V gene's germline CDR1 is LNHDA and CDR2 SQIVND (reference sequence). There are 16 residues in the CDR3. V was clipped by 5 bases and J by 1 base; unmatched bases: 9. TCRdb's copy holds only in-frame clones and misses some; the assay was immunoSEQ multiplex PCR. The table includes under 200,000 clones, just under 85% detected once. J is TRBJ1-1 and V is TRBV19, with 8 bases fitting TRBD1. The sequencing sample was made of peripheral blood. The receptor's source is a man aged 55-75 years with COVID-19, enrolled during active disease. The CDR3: CASSQAWDRTNTEAFF. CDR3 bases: TGTGCCAGTAGTCAAGCTTGGGACAGGACGAACACTGAAGCTTTCTTT.